A selection of T cell receptor beta chains follows, all from one sample in a study of blood T cell repertoires in COVID-19. TCRdb keeps only in-frame clones here, not all; method: immunoSEQ multiplex PCR. The sample lists about 200,000 clones, approximately 87% occurring once. Input material: peripheral blood. The origin of the receptors is a woman between 45 and 65 years old with acute or convalescent COVID-19. CDR3s include the opening cysteine and the closing phenylalanine or tryptophan. D genes are given only for firm matches. A clone size is listed for some rows: how often the clone was seen (once, few, many), or a class if it is expanded.

TRBV9	TRBJ2-5	once	TRBD2	TGTGCCAGCAGCGTAGGGGGGACTAGCCAGGAGACCCAGTACTTC	CASSVGGTSQETQYF
TRBV29-1	TRBJ1-2	-	TRBD1	TGCAGCGTTGTAGGGGCAGGGGGGCCGGGATATGGCTACACCTTC	CSVVGAGGPGYGYTF
TRBV5-1	TRBJ2-2	-	TRBD2	TGCGCCAGCAGCGGGAGGGGCGGCACCGGGGAGCTGTTTTTT	CASSGRGGTGELFF
TRBV5-1	TRBJ2-1	-	TRBD1	TGCGCCAGCCGCAACAGGGGGCTTTACAATGAGCAGTTCTTC	CASRNRGLYNEQFF
TRBV12-5	TRBJ2-3	-	TRBD2	TGTGCTAGTGGTTTGACTAGCGGGGGGGGTACGCAGTATTTT	CASGLTSGGGTQYF
TRBV18	TRBJ2-2	-	-	TGTGCCAGCTCACCCCAGTACACCGGGGAGCTGTTTTTT	CASSPQYTGELFF
TRBV6-6	TRBJ2-1	-	TRBD1	TGTGCCAGCAGTGGACTTGGGACAGGGGGCTACAATGAGCAGTTCTTC	CASSGLGTGGYNEQFF
TRBV19	TRBJ1-4	-	TRBD1	TGTGCCACTGCGCAACAGGGGAAAAAACTGTTTTTT	CATAQQGKKLFF
TRBV29-1	TRBJ2-7	-	-	TGCAGCGTTGTCGAGGACTACGAGCAGTACTTC	CSVVEDYEQYF
TRBV5-8	TRBJ1-4	-	TRBD1	TGTGCCAGCAGCTTACAGGGACAGGCTTTCGAAAAACTGTTTTTT	CASSLQGQAFEKLFF
TRBV7-6	TRBJ2-2	-	TRBD1	TGTGCCAGCAGCTTCTTGTTTCCCGGGACAGGGGAAAGTTTTGATTCCGCCGGGGAGCTGTTTTTT	CASSFLFPGTGESFDSAGELFF
TRBV5-1	TRBJ2-3	-	TRBD2	TGCGCCAGCAGAGCGGGAAGCACAGATACGCAGTATTTT	CASRAGSTDTQYF
TRBV7-9	TRBJ2-1	once	TRBD2	TGTGCCAGCAGCCCCTTTCCCGGGACTACCTCATGGAATGAGCAGTTCTTC	CASSPFPGTTSWNEQFF
TRBV24-1	TRBJ2-1	-	-	TGTGCCACCAGGAGGGGGGGGGAGCAGTTCTTC	CATRRGGEQFF
TRBV5-4	TRBJ1-1	-	-	TGTGCCAGCACCGGCGACAGAACGAACACTGAAGCTTTCTTT	CASTGDRTNTEAFF
TRBV7-2	TRBJ2-3	-	-	TGTGCCAGCAGCTTAGCCGCGGGGGCCTTCACAGATACGCAGTATTTT	CASSLAAGAFTDTQYF
TRBV28	TRBJ1-1	-	-	TGTGCCAGCAGGGCCCCCGGGACAAACCAGCATGAAGCTTTCTTT	CASRAPGTNQHEAFF
TRBV5-5	TRBJ2-7	-	TRBD1	TGTGCCAGCAGCGACCGGGACAGGGGTTCCTACGAGCAGTACTTC	CASSDRDRGSYEQYF
TRBV9	TRBJ2-7	-	TRBD2	TGTGCCAGCAGCGTAGCCCCAGCGGGGGTTGGCTACGAGCAGTACTTC	CASSVAPAGVGYEQYF
TRBV12-3/TRBV12-4	TRBJ1-1	-	-	TGTGCCAGCAGTTTCCTACAGGGAAGGGCTTTCTTT	CASSFLQGRAFF
TRBV9	TRBJ1-2	-	-	TGTGCCAGCAGCGGGGGACTCCAAGCTGGCTACACCTTC	CASSGGLQAGYTF
TRBV27	TRBJ2-7	-	-	TGTGCCAGCAGTTCGGCGGACTCCTACGAGCAGTACTTC	CASSSADSYEQYF
TRBV7-8	TRBJ2-7	-	-	TGTGCCAGCAGCTTAATAGGCGGGTACGAGCAGTACTTC	CASSLIGGYEQYF
TRBV4-2	TRBJ1-1	-	TRBD1	TGTGCCAGCAGCCAAGATGGTACAGGGGGAGATCTTGAAGCTTTCTTT	CASSQDGTGGDLEAFF
TRBV7-2	TRBJ2-3	-	-	TGTGCCAGCAGCCTATCGTTGGCAGATACGCAGTATTTT	CASSLSLADTQYF
TRBV2	TRBJ2-1	once	-	TGTGCCAGCAGTGAATCGAGGAAACCTGCCAATGAGCAGTTCTTC	CASSESRKPANEQFF
TRBV13	TRBJ2-5	-	-	TGTGCCAGCAGCGCCCCCGGGGATCAGTTAGAGACCCAGTACTTC	CASSAPGDQLETQYF
TRBV7-3	TRBJ2-1	-	-	TGTGCCAGCAGCTTTATAGGGAGCTCCTACAATGAGCAGTTCTTC	CASSFIGSSYNEQFF
TRBV6-5	TRBJ2-3	once	-	TGTGCCAGCAGTTACTCGTACTCCGGGGGCACAGATACGCAGTATTTT	CASSYSYSGGTDTQYF
TRBV6-2/TRBV6-3	TRBJ2-5	-	-	TGTGCCAGCAGTTACACGGTCCGAAGACAAGAGACCCAGTACTTC	CASSYTVRRQETQYF
TRBV7-8	TRBJ2-1	few	TRBD2	TGTGCCAGCAGCTTAGAAGCGGGAGTTGGTATCGTGGAGCAGTTCTTC	CASSLEAGVGIVEQFF
TRBV10-1	TRBJ2-1	-	TRBD2	TGCGCCAGCAGTGAGGGCGGGAGACGCAATGAGCAGTTCTTC	CASSEGGRRNEQFF
TRBV7-2	TRBJ2-7	-	-	TGTGCCAGCAGTTTGCAGGGCCCCGAAAGGGAGCAGTACTTC	CASSLQGPEREQYF
TRBV3-1/TRBV3-2	TRBJ1-2	-	-	TGTGCCAGCAGCCAAGAGCTTAAAGGCGGGGGTAGGTATGGCTACACCTTC	CASSQELKGGGRYGYTF
TRBV7-9	TRBJ2-7	-	-	TGTGCCAGCAGCCGGACAGCTAGCCTTGTATCGGAGCAGTACTTC	CASSRTASLVSEQYF
TRBV11-1	TRBJ2-7	-	TRBD1	TGTGCCAGCTCATTACGGCAGGGGGCCTACGAGCAGTACTTC	CASSLRQGAYEQYF
TRBV19	TRBJ2-5	-	TRBD1	TGTGCCAGTAAAAACAGGGGTTCAGAGACCCAGTACTTC	CASKNRGSETQYF
TRBV18	TRBJ2-1	-	TRBD2	TGTGCCAGCTCACGGCCGGGGGGTGATGAGCAGTTCTTC	CASSRPGGDEQFF
TRBV6-2/TRBV6-3	TRBJ1-2	-	-	TGTGCCAGCAGCGGTGGACTGGGTCGCTATGGCTACACCTTC	CASSGGLGRYGYTF
TRBV5-1	TRBJ2-3	-	TRBD2	TGCGCCAGCAGCTTGGAGAGTGGGAGGGGAGGCACAGATACGCAGTATTTT	CASSLESGRGGTDTQYF
TRBV19	TRBJ2-5	-	TRBD1	TGTGCCAGTACCGCCCCCCGGGACAGCTATCAAGAGACCCAGTACTTC	CASTAPRDSYQETQYF
TRBV24-1	TRBJ2-3	-	TRBD1	TGTGCCACCAGTGAAGAGGGACAGGGAACGTACACAGATACGCAGTATTTT	CATSEEGQGTYTDTQYF
TRBV5-4	TRBJ2-1	-	TRBD2	TGTGCCAGCAGCTACTCCCTAGCGGGGGGTATTGAGCAGTTCTTC	CASSYSLAGGIEQFF
TRBV5-4	TRBJ2-6	few	-	TGTGCCAGCAGCCCCGGGACACCCGGGGCCAACGTCCTGACTTTC	CASSPGTPGANVLTF
TRBV5-6	TRBJ1-2	few	TRBD1	TGTGCCAGCAACAGACAGGGACATGGCTACACCTTC	CASNRQGHGYTF
TRBV11-3	TRBJ1-6	-	-	TGTGCCAGCAGCTTATCCAGGGGCGGTTATAATTCACCCCTCCACTTT	CASSLSRGGYNSPLHF